This is a list of T cell receptor beta chains from one sample in a study of tumor-infiltrating lymphocytes in oesophageal squamous cell carcinoma. MiXCR, applied by TCRdb to the PCR reads, yields one record per CDR3 protein. The sample holds 10,000 to 15,000 distinct CDR3 sequences, approximately 52% seen once. Sequences were obtained from normal esophageal tissue next to the tumor. These receptor sequences come from a male donor with esophageal squamous cell carcinoma. Each CDR3 is given with its conserved first and last residue. Each record gives: D gene, J gene, clone size, CDR3 length, V gene, CDR3 DNA, CDR3 protein. D genes are given only for firm matches. For some rows the clone size is stated as once, few or many, or as a class when expanded; others skip it.

D: TRBD2
J: TRBJ2-1
size: .
length: 15
V: TRBV7-3
DNA: TGTGCCAGCAGCTCGCGGGGGGACCCCTACAATGAGCAGTTCTTC
CDR3: CASSSRGDPYNEQFF

D: .
J: TRBJ2-1
size: medium-sized
length: 15
V: TRBV12-3/TRBV12-4
DNA: TGTGCCAGCAGTCCAGTAGCAGGGGCTTACAATGAGCAGTTCTTC
CDR3: CASSPVAGAYNEQFF

D: TRBD1
J: TRBJ2-1
size: medium-sized
length: 15
V: TRBV27
DNA: TGTGCCAGCAGTAGAGGGACAGGGGGGTACAATGAGCAGTTCTTC
CDR3: CASSRGTGGYNEQFF

D: TRBD2
J: TRBJ2-1
size: many
length: 17
V: TRBV7-9
DNA: TGTGCCAGCAGCCCAGCAGCTAGCGGGATCTTCTGGAATGAGCAGTTCTTC
CDR3: CASSPAASGIFWNEQFF

D: .
J: TRBJ2-3
size: .
length: 13
V: TRBV7-3
DNA: TGTGCCAGCAGCTTAACTTTCGCAGATACGCAGTATTTT
CDR3: CASSLTFADTQYF

D: TRBD2
J: TRBJ2-1
size: .
length: 16
V: TRBV7-3
DNA: TGTGCCAGCAGCTTAGCGGGAGGGTCTCGGGGGAATGAGCAGTTCTTC
CDR3: CASSLAGGSRGNEQFF

D: TRBD1
J: TRBJ2-7
size: .
length: 18
V: TRBV11-2
DNA: TGTGCCAGCAGCTCCCTCTACGTTCTCGGACAGGGGGTTGTCGAGCAGTACTTC
CDR3: CASSSLYVLGQGVVEQYF

D: TRBD1
J: TRBJ1-5
size: few
length: 14
V: TRBV7-9
DNA: TGTGCCAGCAGCAGTACAGGGGGCAATCAGCCCCAGCATTTT
CDR3: CASSSTGGNQPQHF

D: TRBD1
J: TRBJ2-7
size: .
length: 13
V: TRBV12-3/TRBV12-4
DNA: TGTGCCAGCAGCCTAGGACAGGGCAGCGAGCAGTACTTC
CDR3: CASSLGQGSEQYF

D: .
J: TRBJ2-1
size: .
length: 15
V: TRBV11-3
DNA: TGTGCCAGCAGCTTAGGGACTATGGCCTACAATGAGCAGTTCTTC
CDR3: CASSLGTMAYNEQFF

D: TRBD1
J: TRBJ1-1
size: .
length: 14
V: TRBV7-6
DNA: TGTGCCAGCAGATCTGGACAGGGGTGGACTGAAGCTTTCTTT
CDR3: CASRSGQGWTEAFF

D: TRBD2
J: TRBJ2-5
size: .
length: 16
V: TRBV7-3
DNA: TGTGCCAGCAGCTTATCCTGGACTAGCGGGGGCAATGAGCAGTACTTC
CDR3: CASSLSWTSGGNEQYF

D: TRBD1
J: TRBJ2-3
size: .
length: 15
V: TRBV7-3
DNA: TGTGCCAGCAGCCACTCGACAGGGAGATTGGATACGCAGTATTTT
CDR3: CASSHSTGRLDTQYF

D: .
J: TRBJ2-7
size: .
length: 15
V: TRBV6-6
DNA: TGTGCCAGCAGCCACGCGGGGGCCCGAAACTACGAGCAGTACTTC
CDR3: CASSHAGARNYEQYF

D: .
J: TRBJ2-6
size: .
length: 15
V: TRBV5-6
DNA: TGTGCCAGCAGCCTAAGGGGTTCCGGGGCCAACGTCCTGACTTTC
CDR3: CASSLRGSGANVLTF

D: .
J: TRBJ2-3
size: .
length: 13
V: TRBV2
DNA: TGTGCCAGCAGTGAGTTAGGCACAGATACGCAGTATTTT
CDR3: CASSELGTDTQYF

D: TRBD1
J: TRBJ2-5
size: many
length: 14
V: TRBV18
DNA: TGTGCCAGCTCCCCCACAGGGGGCTGGGAGACCCAGTACTTC
CDR3: CASSPTGGWETQYF

D: TRBD2
J: TRBJ2-5
size: .
length: 15
V: TRBV6-8
DNA: TGTGCCAGCAGGCGTACTAGCGGGAGGGTCGATGAGCAGTACTTC
CDR3: CASRRTSGRVDEQYF

D: .
J: TRBJ2-7
size: .
length: 14
V: TRBV7-3
DNA: TGTGCCAGCAGCTTAACTAGCGGTACCTACGAGCAGTACTTC
CDR3: CASSLTSGTYEQYF

D: TRBD2
J: TRBJ2-1
size: large
length: 19
V: TRBV7-3
DNA: TGTGCCAGCAGCTTAACCGGGACTAGCGGGAGGTACTCCTACAATGAGCAGTTCTTC
CDR3: CASSLTGTSGRYSYNEQFF

D: .
J: TRBJ2-7
size: .
length: 15
V: TRBV6-5
DNA: TGTGCCAGCAGCTTACTTTCCGGGACGCACTACGAGCAGTACTTC
CDR3: CASSLLSGTHYEQYF

D: TRBD2
J: TRBJ2-7
size: .
length: 16
V: TRBV12-3/TRBV12-4
DNA: TGTGCCAGCAGTGCCCACGGGACTAGCGGTTCCTACGAGCAGTACTTC
CDR3: CASSAHGTSGSYEQYF

D: .
J: TRBJ2-7
size: .
length: 14
V: TRBV7-2
DNA: TGTGCCAGCAGCCCTACAAGGGTTGCAAATGAGCAGTACTTC
CDR3: CASSPTRVANEQYF

D: .
J: TRBJ2-5
size: many
length: 16
V: TRBV27
DNA: TGTGCCAGCACCGCCGCGTGGGGGGTGGCAGGAGAGACCCAGTACTTC
CDR3: CASTAAWGVAGETQYF

D: TRBD2
J: TRBJ2-5
size: .
length: 14
V: TRBV12-3/TRBV12-4
DNA: TGTGCAAGCACCCTGCGGGCGGGGGAAGAGACCCAGTACTTC
CDR3: CASTLRAGEETQYF

D: .
J: TRBJ2-3
size: .
length: 12
V: TRBV6-5
DNA: TGTGCCAGCAGTTACGGGACAGATACGCAGTATTTT
CDR3: CASSYGTDTQYF

D: .
J: TRBJ1-5
size: .
length: 13
V: TRBV7-2
DNA: TGTGCCAGCACCCTCCACCTAAATCAGCCCCAGCATTTT
CDR3: CASTLHLNQPQHF

D: .
J: TRBJ2-7
size: .
length: 14
V: TRBV7-4
DNA: TGTGCCAGCAGCTCCCGGGATCGCTCCTACGAGCAGTACTTC
CDR3: CASSSRDRSYEQYF

D: TRBD1
J: TRBJ2-3
size: .
length: 15
V: TRBV19
DNA: TGTGCCAGTAGGACTGGACAGGGGTGGACAGATACGCAGTATTTT
CDR3: CASRTGQGWTDTQYF

D: TRBD2
J: TRBJ2-7
size: .
length: 14
V: TRBV6-2/TRBV6-3
DNA: TGTGCCAGCGGACGGACTAGCGGGACCTACGAGCAGTACTTC
CDR3: CASGRTSGTYEQYF

D: TRBD1
J: TRBJ1-5
size: .
length: 15
V: TRBV7-2
DNA: TGTGCCAGCAGCTTGTTCGTGACAGGGCATCAGCCCCAGCATTTT
CDR3: CASSLFVTGHQPQHF

D: .
J: TRBJ2-1
size: few
length: 15
V: TRBV7-2
DNA: TGTGCCAGCAGCTTAGCTATCCTAGCCCGTAATGAGCAGTTCTTC
CDR3: CASSLAILARNEQFF

D: TRBD1
J: TRBJ1-3
size: .
length: 13
V: TRBV6-1
DNA: TGTGCCAGCAAACAGGGGGGTGGAAACACCATATATTTT
CDR3: CASKQGGGNTIYF

D: .
J: TRBJ1-2
size: .
length: 12
V: TRBV6-1
DNA: TGTGCCAGCAGTGAAGCAGGCTATGGCTACACCTTC
CDR3: CASSEAGYGYTF

D: TRBD1
J: TRBJ2-1
size: once
length: 16
V: TRBV7-6
DNA: TGTGCCAGCAGCTCGGACAGGGAATCTGGCTACAATGAGCAGTTCTTC
CDR3: CASSSDRESGYNEQFF

D: TRBD1
J: TRBJ2-1
size: .
length: 15
V: TRBV6-6
DNA: TGTGCCAGCAGTTACACCGGGACAGGGAGCAATGAGCAGTTCTTC
CDR3: CASSYTGTGSNEQFF

D: .
J: TRBJ2-7
size: .
length: 14
V: TRBV11-1
DNA: TGTGCCAGCAGCACGGACCTCCCCTCCTACGAGCAGTACTTC
CDR3: CASSTDLPSYEQYF

D: TRBD1
J: TRBJ1-3
size: .
length: 16
V: TRBV7-8
DNA: TGTGCCAGCAGCTTATACAGGGGTGACTCTGGAAACACCATATATTTT
CDR3: CASSLYRGDSGNTIYF

D: .
J: TRBJ2-3
size: few
length: 15
V: TRBV7-2
DNA: TGTGCCAGCAGCGAAACCGGGACCGCAGTCCATACGCAGTATTTT
CDR3: CASSETGTAVHTQYF

D: TRBD1
J: TRBJ2-1
size: few
length: 11
V: TRBV2
DNA: TGTGCCAGCCTACAGGGGAATGAGCAGTTCTTC
CDR3: CASLQGNEQFF

D: .
J: TRBJ2-3
size: .
length: 18
V: TRBV7-2
DNA: TGTGCCAGCAGCCCTCAGCTGATCTGGGGGGAGCTGGCAGATACGCAGTATTTT
CDR3: CASSPQLIWGELADTQYF

D: TRBD1
J: TRBJ1-6
size: once
length: 17
V: TRBV7-4
DNA: TGTGCCAGCAGCGCGTACAGGGGAAGCTCCTATAATTCACCCCTCCACTTT
CDR3: CASSAYRGSSYNSPLHF

D: .
J: TRBJ2-1
size: few
length: 12
V: TRBV11-2
DNA: TGTGCCAGCAGCCATCGAGACAATGAGCAGTTCTTC
CDR3: CASSHRDNEQFF

D: TRBD1
J: TRBJ2-5
size: .
length: 16
V: TRBV27
DNA: TGTGCCAGCAGCCTAGGAGGACAGGCGTTCTACAATGAGCAGTACTTC
CDR3: CASSLGGQAFYNEQYF

D: TRBD2
J: TRBJ2-5
size: .
length: 15
V: TRBV7-3
DNA: TGTGCCAGCAGCTTAAGCTCAACGGGGGGGGAGACCCAGTACTTC
CDR3: CASSLSSTGGETQYF

D: .
J: TRBJ2-3
size: .
length: 12
V: TRBV7-2
DNA: TGTGCCAGCAGCTTACGGACAGATACGCAGTATTTT
CDR3: CASSLRTDTQYF

D: .
J: TRBJ2-4
size: .
length: 14
V: TRBV27
DNA: TGTGCCAGCAGTGCCGGGATCTCGACGGGTGAGCAGTACTTC
CDR3: CASSAGISTGEQYF

D: .
J: TRBJ2-3
size: .
length: 14
V: TRBV5-1
DNA: TGCGCCAGCAGCACCGACAGGAGCACAGATACGCAGTATTTT
CDR3: CASSTDRSTDTQYF

D: .
J: TRBJ1-4
size: .
length: 14
V: TRBV6-1
DNA: TGTGCCAGCATCGATGGGGGGGCTGTAGGAAAACTGTTTTTT
CDR3: CASIDGGAVGKLFF

D: .
J: TRBJ2-3
size: medium-sized
length: 11
V: TRBV24-1
DNA: TGTGCCACCAGTGCCACAACTACGCAGTATTTT
CDR3: CATSATTTQYF

D: .
J: TRBJ2-4
size: .
length: 14
V: TRBV7-9
DNA: TGTGCCAGCAGCTTAATGGGGGACAAAAACATTCAGTACTTC
CDR3: CASSLMGDKNIQYF

D: .
J: TRBJ2-5
size: .
length: 14
V: TRBV28
DNA: TGTGCCAGCAGTTTGGACAGTTTCTGGGAGACCCAGTACTTC
CDR3: CASSLDSFWETQYF

D: TRBD1
J: TRBJ2-6
size: .
length: 16
V: TRBV5-3
DNA: TGCGCCAGCAGAACAGGGGGTAGCACTGGGGCCAACGTCCTGACTTTC
CDR3: CASRTGGSTGANVLTF

D: TRBD1
J: TRBJ2-1
size: .
length: 17
V: TRBV6-1
DNA: TGTGCCAGCAGTTATAACCGGGACAGGGTTCCTCTGAATGAGCAGTTCTTC
CDR3: CASSYNRDRVPLNEQFF

D: TRBD1
J: TRBJ1-1
size: many
length: 16
V: TRBV5-1
DNA: TGCGCCAGCAGCTTAGCGACAGGGGAGTGGAACACTGAAGCTTTCTTT
CDR3: CASSLATGEWNTEAFF

D: .
J: TRBJ2-6
size: .
length: 13
V: TRBV12-3/TRBV12-4
DNA: TGTGCCAGCAGGGGATCTGGGGCCAACGTCCTGACTTTC
CDR3: CASRGSGANVLTF